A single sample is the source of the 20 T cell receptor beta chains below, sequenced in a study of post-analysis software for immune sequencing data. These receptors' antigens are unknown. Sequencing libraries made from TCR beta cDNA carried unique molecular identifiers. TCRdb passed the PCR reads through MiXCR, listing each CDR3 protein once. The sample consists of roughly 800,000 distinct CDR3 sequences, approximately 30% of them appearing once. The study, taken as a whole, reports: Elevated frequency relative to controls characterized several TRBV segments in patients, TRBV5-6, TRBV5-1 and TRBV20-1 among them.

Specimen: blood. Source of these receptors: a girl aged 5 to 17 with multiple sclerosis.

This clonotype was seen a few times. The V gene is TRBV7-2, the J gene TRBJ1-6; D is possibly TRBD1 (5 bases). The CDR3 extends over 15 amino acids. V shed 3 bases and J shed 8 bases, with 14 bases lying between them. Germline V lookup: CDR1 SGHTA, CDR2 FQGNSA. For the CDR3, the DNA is TGTGCCAGCAGCTTGGAGGCAGGGCCCTATTCACCCCTCCACTTT. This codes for CASSLEAGPYSPLHF.

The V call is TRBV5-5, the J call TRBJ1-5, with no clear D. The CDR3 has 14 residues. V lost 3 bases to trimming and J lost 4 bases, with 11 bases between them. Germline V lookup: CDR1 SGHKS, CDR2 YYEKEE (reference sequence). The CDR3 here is CASSWYLGNQPQHF. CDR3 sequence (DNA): TGTGCCAGCAGCTGGTACTTAGGAAATCAGCCCCAGCATTTT. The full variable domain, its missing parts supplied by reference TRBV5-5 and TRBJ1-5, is DAGVTQSPTHLIKTRGQQVTLRCSPISGHKSVSWYQQVLGQGPQFIFQYYEKEERGRGNFPDRFSARQFPNYSSELNVNALLLGDSALYLCASSWYLGNQPQHFGDGTRLSIL.

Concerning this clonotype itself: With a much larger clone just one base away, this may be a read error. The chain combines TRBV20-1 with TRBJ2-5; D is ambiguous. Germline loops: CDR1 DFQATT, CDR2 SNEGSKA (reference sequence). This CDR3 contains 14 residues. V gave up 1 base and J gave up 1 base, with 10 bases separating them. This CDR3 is CSARGNTCQETQYF. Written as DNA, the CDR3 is TGCAGTGCTAGAGGGAACACGTGCCAAGAGACCCAGTACTTC.

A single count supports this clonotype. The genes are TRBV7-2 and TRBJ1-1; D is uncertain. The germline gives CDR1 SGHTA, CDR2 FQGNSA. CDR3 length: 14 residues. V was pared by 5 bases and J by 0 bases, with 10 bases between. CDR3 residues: CASSRSYMNTEAFF. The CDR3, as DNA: TGTGCCAGCAGCCGGAGTTACATGAACACTGAAGCTTTCTTT.

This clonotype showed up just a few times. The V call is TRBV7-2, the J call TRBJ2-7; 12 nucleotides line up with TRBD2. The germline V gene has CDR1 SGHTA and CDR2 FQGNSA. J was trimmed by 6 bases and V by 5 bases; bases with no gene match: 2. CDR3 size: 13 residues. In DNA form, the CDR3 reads TGTGCCAGCAGCCCACTAGCGGGAGGCGAGCAGTACTTC. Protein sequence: CASSPLAGGEQYF.

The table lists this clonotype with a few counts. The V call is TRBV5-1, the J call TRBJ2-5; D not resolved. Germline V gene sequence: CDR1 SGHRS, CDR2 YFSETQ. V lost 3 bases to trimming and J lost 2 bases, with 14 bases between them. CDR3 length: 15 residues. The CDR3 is CASSYAPDPQETQYF. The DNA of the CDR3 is TGCGCCAGCAGCTATGCTCCGGACCCACAAGAGACCCAGTACTTC.

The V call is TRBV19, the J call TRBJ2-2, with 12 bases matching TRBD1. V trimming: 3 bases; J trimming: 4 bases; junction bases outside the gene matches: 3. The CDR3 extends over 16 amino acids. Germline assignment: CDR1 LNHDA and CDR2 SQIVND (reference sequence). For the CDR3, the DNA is TGTGCCAGTAGTATCCCGGGACAGGGGGCCACCGGGGAGCTGTTTTTT. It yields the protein CASSIPGQGATGELFF.

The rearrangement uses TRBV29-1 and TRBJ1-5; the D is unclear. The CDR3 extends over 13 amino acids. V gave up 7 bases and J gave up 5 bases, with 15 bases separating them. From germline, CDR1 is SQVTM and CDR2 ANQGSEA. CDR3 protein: CSEQPVLDQPQHF. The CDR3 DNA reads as TGCAGCGAGCAGCCGGTTCTGGATCAGCCCCAGCATTTT.

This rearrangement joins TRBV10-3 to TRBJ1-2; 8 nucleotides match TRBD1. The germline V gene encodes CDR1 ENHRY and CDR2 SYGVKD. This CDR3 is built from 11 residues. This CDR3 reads CTTLQGDGYTF. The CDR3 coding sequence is TGTACCACATTACAGGGGGATGGCTACACCTTC.

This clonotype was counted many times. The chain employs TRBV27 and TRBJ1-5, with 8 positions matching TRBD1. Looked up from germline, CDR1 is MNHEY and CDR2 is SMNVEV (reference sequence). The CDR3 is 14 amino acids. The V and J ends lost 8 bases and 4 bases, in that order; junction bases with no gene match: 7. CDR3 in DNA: TGTGCCAGCTCACTCAACAGGGGGAATCAGCCCCAGCATTTT. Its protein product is CASSLNRGNQPQHF.

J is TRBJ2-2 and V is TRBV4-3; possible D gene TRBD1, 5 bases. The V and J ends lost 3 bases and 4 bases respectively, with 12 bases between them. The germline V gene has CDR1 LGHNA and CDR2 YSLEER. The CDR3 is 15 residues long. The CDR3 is CASSQGLQVTGELFF. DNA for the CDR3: TGCGCCAGCAGCCAGGGGCTCCAAGTCACCGGGGAGCTGTTTTTT.

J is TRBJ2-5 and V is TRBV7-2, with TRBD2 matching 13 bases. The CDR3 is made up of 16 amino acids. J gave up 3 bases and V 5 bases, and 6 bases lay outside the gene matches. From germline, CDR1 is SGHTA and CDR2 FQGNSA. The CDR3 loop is CASSPWGTSGKETQYF. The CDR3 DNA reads TGTGCCAGCAGCCCGTGGGGGACTAGCGGGAAAGAGACCCAGTACTTC.

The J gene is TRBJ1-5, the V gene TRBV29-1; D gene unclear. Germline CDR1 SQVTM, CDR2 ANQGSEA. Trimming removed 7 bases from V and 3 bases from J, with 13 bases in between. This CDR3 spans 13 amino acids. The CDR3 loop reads CSAALADNQPQHF. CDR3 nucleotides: TGCAGCGCTGCGTTGGCAGACAATCAGCCCCAGCATTTT.

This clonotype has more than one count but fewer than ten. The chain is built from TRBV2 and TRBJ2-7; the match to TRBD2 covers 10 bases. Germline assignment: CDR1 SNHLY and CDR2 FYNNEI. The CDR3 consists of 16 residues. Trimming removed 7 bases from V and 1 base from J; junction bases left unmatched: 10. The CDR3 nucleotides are TGTGCCAGCATCCAGCGGGAGGGCGATCGGTCCTACGAGCAGTACTTC. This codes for CASIQREGDRSYEQYF.

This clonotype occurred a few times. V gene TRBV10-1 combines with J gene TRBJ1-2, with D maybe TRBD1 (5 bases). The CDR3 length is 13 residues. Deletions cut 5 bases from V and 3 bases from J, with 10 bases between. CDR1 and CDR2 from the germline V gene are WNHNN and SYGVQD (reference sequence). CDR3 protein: CASSPVGDYGYTF. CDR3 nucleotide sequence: TGCGCCAGCAGTCCCGTGGGGGACTATGGCTACACCTTC.

CDR3 nucleotide sequence: TGTGCCAGCAGTTATAGCGGGAGGGCCGTCTACGAGCAGTACTTC. This codes for CASSYSGRAVYEQYF. The genes are TRBV28 and TRBJ2-7; 11 positions match TRBD2. This CDR3 is 15 amino acids long. Germline lookup yields CDR1 MDHEN and CDR2 SYDVKM. Losses at the gene ends were 4 bases for V and 3 bases for J; bases not matched to a gene: 5.

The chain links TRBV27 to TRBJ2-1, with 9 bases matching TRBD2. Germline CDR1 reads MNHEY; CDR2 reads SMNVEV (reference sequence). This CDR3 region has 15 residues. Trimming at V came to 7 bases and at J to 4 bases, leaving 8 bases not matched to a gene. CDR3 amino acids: CASNLAGSLYNEQFF. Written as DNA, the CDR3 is TGTGCCAGCAATCTAGCGGGGAGCCTGTACAATGAGCAGTTCTTC.

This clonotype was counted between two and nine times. The chain's CDR3 is CASSHDPATNEKLFF. CDR3 bases: TGCGCCAGCAGCCATGACCCAGCAACTAATGAAAAACTGTTTTTT. The rearrangement links TRBV5-1 to TRBJ1-4; D is undetermined. Trimming left V 4 bases short and J 0 bases short, with 10 bases between. Germline V lookup: CDR1 SGHRS, CDR2 YFSETQ. The CDR3 covers 15 residues.

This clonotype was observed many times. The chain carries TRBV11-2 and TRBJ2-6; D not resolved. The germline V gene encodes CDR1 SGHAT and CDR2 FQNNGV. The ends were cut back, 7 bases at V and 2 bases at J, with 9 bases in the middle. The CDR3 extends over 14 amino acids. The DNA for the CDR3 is TGTGCCAGCACGCAATTCGCTGGGGCCAACGTCCTGACTTTC. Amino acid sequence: CASTQFAGANVLTF.

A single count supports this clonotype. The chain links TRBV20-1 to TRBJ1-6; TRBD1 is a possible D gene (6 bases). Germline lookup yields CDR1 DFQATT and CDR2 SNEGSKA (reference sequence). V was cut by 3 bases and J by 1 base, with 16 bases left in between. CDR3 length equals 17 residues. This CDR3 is CSARPSRGASYNSPLHF. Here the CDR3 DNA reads TGCAGTGCTAGGCCCTCGCGGGGGGCATCCTATAATTCACCCCTCCACTTT.